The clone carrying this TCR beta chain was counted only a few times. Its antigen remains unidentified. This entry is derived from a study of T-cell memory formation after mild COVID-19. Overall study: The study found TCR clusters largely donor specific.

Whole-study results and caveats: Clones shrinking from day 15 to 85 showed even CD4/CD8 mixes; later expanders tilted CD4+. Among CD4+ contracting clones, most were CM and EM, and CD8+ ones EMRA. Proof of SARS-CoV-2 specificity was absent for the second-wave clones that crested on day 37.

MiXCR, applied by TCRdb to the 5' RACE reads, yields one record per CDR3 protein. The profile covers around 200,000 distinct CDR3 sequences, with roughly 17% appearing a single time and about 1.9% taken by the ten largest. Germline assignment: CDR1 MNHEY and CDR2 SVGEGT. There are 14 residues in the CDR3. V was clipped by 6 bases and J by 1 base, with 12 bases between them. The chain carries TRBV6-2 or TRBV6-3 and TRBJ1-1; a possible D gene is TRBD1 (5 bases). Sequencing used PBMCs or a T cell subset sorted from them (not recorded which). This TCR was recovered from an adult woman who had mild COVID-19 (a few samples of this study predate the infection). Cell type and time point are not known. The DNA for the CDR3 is TGTGCCAGCAGGATGGGACGGGGGAACACTGAAGCTTTCTTT. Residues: CASRMGRGNTEAFF.